This is a list of T cell receptor beta chains from one sample in a study of CDR3 diversity in severe acne. TCRdb reprocessed the PCR reads with MiXCR, giving one entry per CDR3 protein. The table records under 100,000 distinct CDR3 sequences, 45% to 55% of them present only once. Sequencing was done on a sample of blood. The source of these receptors is a male donor in good health, serving as a control. CDR3s leave out the opening cysteine and the closing phenylalanine or tryptophan. Each record gives: CDR3 length, clone size, V gene, D gene, J gene, CDR3 protein. The D gene is left open where the match is weak. The listing skips clone size in some rows; elsewhere it reads once, few, many or a size class.

cdr3_length: 11; clone_size: NA; v_call: TRBV20-1; d_call: NA; j_call: TRBJ1-5; cdr3_aa: SASMGQGQPQH
cdr3_length: 9; clone_size: few; v_call: TRBV28; d_call: NA; j_call: TRBJ2-7; cdr3_aa: ASTRGYEQY
cdr3_length: 11; clone_size: few; v_call: TRBV29-1; d_call: TRBD1; j_call: TRBJ1-2; cdr3_aa: SVLLQGAYGYT
cdr3_length: 11; clone_size: NA; v_call: TRBV29-1; d_call: NA; j_call: TRBJ1-2; cdr3_aa: SVATGALYGYT
cdr3_length: 10; clone_size: NA; v_call: TRBV19; d_call: NA; j_call: TRBJ1-1; cdr3_aa: ASSIEGGKAF
cdr3_length: 13; clone_size: NA; v_call: TRBV7-9; d_call: TRBD1; j_call: TRBJ2-1; cdr3_aa: ASSLFGTGDNEQF
cdr3_length: 14; clone_size: NA; v_call: TRBV24-1; d_call: NA; j_call: TRBJ1-5; cdr3_aa: ATSAGGEYSNQPQH
cdr3_length: 14; clone_size: few; v_call: TRBV25-1; d_call: TRBD1; j_call: TRBJ1-2; cdr3_aa: ASSESLTGEARGYT
cdr3_length: 10; clone_size: many; v_call: TRBV29-1; d_call: TRBD1; j_call: TRBJ2-7; cdr3_aa: SVKPDRYEQY
cdr3_length: 12; clone_size: NA; v_call: TRBV6-5; d_call: TRBD2; j_call: TRBJ2-7; cdr3_aa: ASRGAGTSSEQY
cdr3_length: 12; clone_size: NA; v_call: TRBV20-1; d_call: TRBD2; j_call: TRBJ2-1; cdr3_aa: SAGAGGPRNEQF
cdr3_length: 13; clone_size: NA; v_call: TRBV6-1; d_call: TRBD1; j_call: TRBJ1-2; cdr3_aa: ASLRGGQALDGYT
cdr3_length: 14; clone_size: many; v_call: TRBV11-2; d_call: TRBD1; j_call: TRBJ2-1; cdr3_aa: ASSTRTGAVSNEQF
cdr3_length: 12; clone_size: NA; v_call: TRBV5-1; d_call: NA; j_call: TRBJ1-5; cdr3_aa: ASSSGGDQETQH
cdr3_length: 17; clone_size: many; v_call: TRBV9; d_call: NA; j_call: TRBJ2-1; cdr3_aa: ASSAGLGRILSSYNEQF
cdr3_length: 14; clone_size: NA; v_call: TRBV9; d_call: TRBD2; j_call: TRBJ2-7; cdr3_aa: ASSVGPTSGGGEQY
cdr3_length: 15; clone_size: few; v_call: TRBV20-1; d_call: TRBD2; j_call: TRBJ2-1; cdr3_aa: SARVQLAGGPADEQF
cdr3_length: 17; clone_size: few; v_call: TRBV3-1; d_call: TRBD1; j_call: TRBJ2-6; cdr3_aa: ASSQGQGITRSGANVLT
cdr3_length: 13; clone_size: NA; v_call: TRBV7-9; d_call: TRBD2; j_call: TRBJ2-7; cdr3_aa: ASSNTGTRYYEQY
cdr3_length: 12; clone_size: NA; v_call: TRBV20-1; d_call: NA; j_call: TRBJ2-7; cdr3_aa: SATPSGASYEQY
cdr3_length: 12; clone_size: NA; v_call: TRBV20-1; d_call: NA; j_call: TRBJ2-1; cdr3_aa: SARDLGGYNEQF
cdr3_length: 11; clone_size: few; v_call: TRBV7-9; d_call: NA; j_call: TRBJ2-7; cdr3_aa: ASSPGLSYEQY
cdr3_length: 11; clone_size: many; v_call: TRBV30; d_call: NA; j_call: TRBJ1-1; cdr3_aa: AWSGLDTAEAF
cdr3_length: 15; clone_size: NA; v_call: TRBV29-1; d_call: TRBD2; j_call: TRBJ2-7; cdr3_aa: GVTLDGRAGSADEQY
cdr3_length: 13; clone_size: NA; v_call: TRBV7-9; d_call: NA; j_call: TRBJ1-1; cdr3_aa: ASSFRGAVNTEAF
cdr3_length: 11; clone_size: NA; v_call: TRBV29-1; d_call: NA; j_call: TRBJ2-5; cdr3_aa: SATRDNSETQY
cdr3_length: 10; clone_size: few; v_call: TRBV6-2/TRBV6-3; d_call: NA; j_call: TRBJ2-7; cdr3_aa: ASSWGSYEQY
cdr3_length: 12; clone_size: few; v_call: TRBV2; d_call: NA; j_call: TRBJ1-1; cdr3_aa: ASRVHREVTEAF
cdr3_length: 12; clone_size: many; v_call: TRBV11-2; d_call: TRBD1; j_call: TRBJ1-6; cdr3_aa: ASSTTGENSPLH
cdr3_length: 12; clone_size: medium-sized; v_call: TRBV7-8; d_call: NA; j_call: TRBJ2-3; cdr3_aa: ASSLAGNTDTQY
cdr3_length: 17; clone_size: many; v_call: TRBV11-2; d_call: NA; j_call: TRBJ1-1; cdr3_aa: ASSPGGGYNPDYNTEAF
cdr3_length: 13; clone_size: NA; v_call: TRBV6-5; d_call: NA; j_call: TRBJ1-5; cdr3_aa: ASSNDDRSNQPQH
cdr3_length: 12; clone_size: NA; v_call: TRBV5-1; d_call: TRBD2; j_call: TRBJ2-7; cdr3_aa: ASGTSGRAGEQY
cdr3_length: 13; clone_size: many; v_call: TRBV15; d_call: NA; j_call: TRBJ1-5; cdr3_aa: ATSRDGIIDQPQH
cdr3_length: 9; clone_size: NA; v_call: TRBV20-1; d_call: NA; j_call: TRBJ2-7; cdr3_aa: SARLPYDYD
cdr3_length: 13; clone_size: NA; v_call: TRBV6-1; d_call: TRBD1; j_call: TRBJ1-2; cdr3_aa: ASSLGEQGTYGYT
cdr3_length: 11; clone_size: many; v_call: TRBV9; d_call: NA; j_call: TRBJ2-1; cdr3_aa: ASSPRADNEQF
cdr3_length: 11; clone_size: NA; v_call: TRBV7-9; d_call: NA; j_call: TRBJ2-7; cdr3_aa: ASSLAGSLEQY
cdr3_length: 13; clone_size: many; v_call: TRBV4-2; d_call: TRBD2; j_call: TRBJ2-1; cdr3_aa: ASSPKTSGNDEQF
cdr3_length: 10; clone_size: few; v_call: TRBV10-3; d_call: NA; j_call: TRBJ2-7; cdr3_aa: AISSSGTEQY
cdr3_length: 13; clone_size: NA; v_call: TRBV10-1; d_call: NA; j_call: TRBJ1-6; cdr3_aa: ASSYSAGLNSPLH
cdr3_length: 10; clone_size: many; v_call: TRBV11-1; d_call: NA; j_call: TRBJ1-1; cdr3_aa: ASSRLNTEAF
cdr3_length: 13; clone_size: medium-sized; v_call: TRBV5-6; d_call: TRBD1; j_call: TRBJ2-1; cdr3_aa: ASSFGDRAYNEQF
cdr3_length: 13; clone_size: NA; v_call: TRBV7-8; d_call: TRBD1; j_call: TRBJ1-1; cdr3_aa: ASSTDRGLNTEAS
cdr3_length: 11; clone_size: few; v_call: TRBV29-1; d_call: NA; j_call: TRBJ1-4; cdr3_aa: SVSRAFNEKLF
cdr3_length: 13; clone_size: medium-sized; v_call: TRBV6-4; d_call: TRBD2; j_call: TRBJ2-1; cdr3_aa: ASSAGTRDYNEQF
cdr3_length: 12; clone_size: NA; v_call: TRBV7-9; d_call: NA; j_call: TRBJ2-5; cdr3_aa: ASSLVGRQETQY
cdr3_length: 14; clone_size: NA; v_call: TRBV19; d_call: NA; j_call: TRBJ1-1; cdr3_aa: ASSLQGLEGYTEAF
cdr3_length: 12; clone_size: few; v_call: TRBV10-3; d_call: NA; j_call: TRBJ1-1; cdr3_aa: AISEMSGHTEAF
cdr3_length: 12; clone_size: many; v_call: TRBV11-2; d_call: TRBD1; j_call: TRBJ1-4; cdr3_aa: ASRRAGGGEKLF
cdr3_length: 11; clone_size: medium-sized; v_call: TRBV19; d_call: NA; j_call: TRBJ1-2; cdr3_aa: ASSMGWYYGYT
cdr3_length: 12; clone_size: many; v_call: TRBV6-1; d_call: NA; j_call: TRBJ1-1; cdr3_aa: ASSERGLDTEAF
cdr3_length: 12; clone_size: NA; v_call: TRBV20-1; d_call: NA; j_call: TRBJ1-5; cdr3_aa: SASAGAENQPQH
cdr3_length: 11; clone_size: many; v_call: TRBV7-3; d_call: NA; j_call: TRBJ2-1; cdr3_aa: ASSQGGHDEQF
cdr3_length: 11; clone_size: NA; v_call: TRBV7-9; d_call: NA; j_call: TRBJ1-5; cdr3_aa: ASSQSDRGPQH
cdr3_length: 12; clone_size: few; v_call: TRBV6-5; d_call: NA; j_call: TRBJ1-5; cdr3_aa: ASSYGKLNQPQH
cdr3_length: 12; clone_size: NA; v_call: TRBV29-1; d_call: TRBD1; j_call: TRBJ2-7; cdr3_aa: SVGGQGARYEQY
cdr3_length: 13; clone_size: NA; v_call: TRBV12-3/TRBV12-4; d_call: NA; j_call: TRBJ1-5; cdr3_aa: ASSSTGKSNQPQH